This paragraph covers one T cell receptor beta chain sequence. As yet, its antigen is unknown. V shed 4 bases and J shed 5 bases, with 11 bases lying between them. The CDR3 is 14 residues long. Germline V gene data show CDR1 as SNHLY and CDR2 as FYNNEI. The source of the sample is a study of shared clonotypes between healthy human individuals. Whole-study context: Plates per donor: three CD4 naive, three CD4 memory, two CD8 naive, one CD8 memory.

Regarding the study as a whole: Rarefaction revealed incomplete sorted-subset sequencing despite large depth. Only blood was sampled, and tissue TCR repertoires likely differ from blood ones.

Profiling relied on immunoSEQ multiplex PCR, and the TCRdb table lists in-frame clones only, not all of them. The table shows some 1,100,000 clones, with around three quarters occurring only once. The sequence was obtained from a man aged 18 to 29 in good health. Some clones in this sample may be carry-over from other donors' samples. The sequenced sample consisted of memory CD4+ T cells from PBMCs. As for subset: CD45RA-negative fraction. The chain links TRBV2 to TRBJ2-2, with D tentatively TRBD1 or TRBD2 (5 bases each). CDR3 amino acids: CASSGQTGTGELFF. As DNA, the CDR3 is TGTGCCAGCAGTGGACAGACGGGGACCGGGGAGCTGTTTTTT.